The next 20 T cell receptor beta chains were all read from a single sample in a study of regulatory T cells in long-lasting Graves disease. Time point in this sample: persistent/refractory GD, antithyroid drugs over 5 years with positive TRAb. Isolated PBMC RNA provided the starting material for the TCR library. Arm-PCR with iRepertoire HTBI primers amplified the CDR3 regions for these TCR beta libraries. TCRdb re-called the multiplex PCR reads through MiXCR, storing one row per CDR3 protein. The repertoire has roughly 430,000 distinct CDR3 sequences, about 21% of them found once; the top ten carry roughly 13%. Sequencing was performed on peripheral blood mononuclear cells (PBMCs), taken when the disease was refractory, from a patient treated with antithyroid drugs. These receptors all stem from a female donor with Graves disease.

V is TRBV9 and J is TRBJ2-1; D may correspond to TRBD1 or TRBD2 (6 bases each). The CDR3 sequence is 15 residues long. Germline V gene sequence: CDR1 SGDLS, CDR2 YYNGEE. The V end was cut by 4 bases, the J end by 1 base, with 12 bases between. In nucleotides, the CDR3 is TGTGCCAGCAGCTGGAGGGGGGCGTCCTACAATGAGCAGTTCTTC. Translated: CASSWRGASYNEQFF.

This clonotype was detected a few times. The chain has TRBV20-1 and TRBJ2-7; 11 positions agree with TRBD2. The CDR3 sequence is 15 residues long. V trimming: 4 bases; J trimming: 0 bases; junction bases outside the gene matches: 5. Looked up from germline, CDR1 is DFQATT and CDR2 is SNEGSKA (reference sequence). CDR3 bases: TGCAGTGCTACCCCCACTAGCGGGAGCTCCTACGAGCAGTACTTC. Protein product: CSATPTSGSSYEQYF.

The chain carries TRBV19 and TRBJ1-5; D possibly corresponds to TRBD1 (5 bases). Looked up from germline, CDR1 is LNHDA and CDR2 is SQIVND (reference sequence). This CDR3 is 14 amino acids long. The V end lost 2 bases, the J end lost 3 bases, and 8 bases lay between the germline ends. CDR3 region: CASSITGPNQPQHF. For the CDR3, the DNA is TGTGCCAGTAGTATAACAGGCCCCAATCAGCCCCAGCATTTT. Full variable domain (rest looked up from reference TRBV19 and TRBJ1-5): DGGITQSPKYLFRKEGQNVTLSCEQNLNHDAMYWYRQDPGQGLRLIYYSQIVNDFQKGDIAEGYSVSREKKESFPLTVTSAQKNPTAFYLCASSITGPNQPQHFGDGTRLSIL.

This clonotype has a handful of counts. This chain links TRBV9 with TRBJ2-7; possibly TRBD2 for D (5 bases). The CDR3 is 15 residues long. Germline CDR1 and CDR2: SGDLS and YYNGEE. V lost 4 bases, J lost 7 bases, and 21 bases lay in between. CDR3 sequence (DNA): TGTGCCAGCAGCCCAAGTCCGGATTTGGGAGAAGAGCAGTACTTC. Residues: CASSPSPDLGEEQYF.

The chain combines TRBV3-1 with TRBJ1-5; 7 bases line up with TRBD1. Germline assignment: CDR1 LGHDT and CDR2 YNNKEL (reference sequence). V dropped 3 bases and J dropped 8; count of bases not matched to a gene: 4. The CDR3 extends over 13 amino acids. Here the CDR3 DNA reads TGTGCCAGCAGCCACACAGGGGCAGAGCCCCAGCATTTT. This encodes CASSHTGAEPQHF.

This clonotype has ten or more counts. This rearrangement joins TRBV28 to TRBJ1-2; D not certain. Germline V lookup: CDR1 MDHEN, CDR2 SYDVKM. V was clipped by 6 bases and J by 6 bases, with 17 bases between them. This CDR3 has 14 amino acids. CDR3 bases: TGTGCCAGCAGGCCTACCTCGAAGGGTCATGGCTACACCTTC. Translated, it gives CASRPTSKGHGYTF.

A few counts support this clonotype. V gene TRBV7-9 combines with J gene TRBJ2-7; 10 bases align to TRBD1. The J segment lost 5 bases and the V segment lost 5 bases, leaving 6 bases of the junction unmatched. Germline lookup yields CDR1 SEHNR and CDR2 FQNEAQ (reference sequence). CDR3 length: 14 amino acids. The CDR3 sequence is CASSQPGTGDEQYF. The CDR3 nucleotides are TGTGCCAGCAGCCAACCCGGGACAGGGGACGAGCAGTACTTC. The full variable domain, with the rest looked up from reference TRBV7-9 and TRBJ2-7, is DTGVSQNPRHKITKRGQNVTFRCDPISEHNRLYWYRQTLGQGPEFLTYFQNEAQLEKSRLLSDRFSAERPKGSFSTLEIQRTEQGDSAMYLCASSQPGTGDEQYFGPGTRLTVT.

This clonotype was detected ten times or more. The rearrangement uses TRBV6-2 or TRBV6-3 and TRBJ2-7; 7 positions match TRBD2. The CDR3 loop spans 13 amino acids. From germline, CDR1 is MNHEY and CDR2 SVGEGT. V lost 6 bases to trimming and J lost 5 bases; unmatched junction nucleotides: 7. CDR3 amino acids: CASRNLADNEQYF. The CDR3, as DNA: TGTGCCAGCAGAAATCTAGCGGACAACGAGCAGTACTTC.

The chain carries TRBV2 and TRBJ2-7; D remains unclear. Per the germline V gene, CDR1 is SNHLY and CDR2 is FYNNEI. V lost 5 bases and J 3 bases, leaving 20 bases between the germline ends. This CDR3 spans 16 amino acids. For the CDR3, the DNA is TGTGCCAGCAGTTCCCTACTGACTGGGGAAGGCTACGAGCAGTACTTC. The encoded protein is CASSSLLTGEGYEQYF.

With respect to this clonotype: A read error may be the cause here, since a much bigger clone is one base away. This CDR3 fails to terminate in the conserved phenylalanine or tryptophan, so it likely reflects a read error. The V gene is TRBV6-1, the J gene TRBJ2-7, with 9 nucleotides matching TRBD1. Per germline, CDR1 MNHNS and CDR2 SASEGT. The CDR3 consists of 15 residues. The V gene end was trimmed by 6 bases and the J gene end by 4 bases; junction bases not matched to a gene: 10. The CDR3 coding sequence is TGTGCCAGCAGACAAACTGGACAGGGGCGGTACGAGCAGTACTCC. Translation gives CASRQTGQGRYEQYS.

This clonotype was seen only a few times. The junction does not match germline at one end; this may be a read error. The chain combines TRBV6-1 with TRBJ2-6; 8 bases agree with TRBD2. Germline loops: CDR1 MNHNS, CDR2 SASEGT. The CDR3 runs 18 residues. CDR3 in amino acids: CASSGHVAGRSRANVLTF. CDR3 nucleotides: TGTGCCAGCAGTGGCCACGTAGCGGGACGCTCTCGGGCCAACGTCCTGACTTTC.

Within the sample, this clonotype is medium-sized (0.01 to 0.1%). Here the CDR3 reads CAWSGGFTQETQYF. For the CDR3, the DNA is TGTGCCTGGAGTGGGGGCTTCACCCAAGAGACCCAGTACTTC. The gene calls are TRBV30 and TRBJ2-5; possible D gene TRBD1, 5 bases. Germline CDR1 reads GTSNPN; CDR2 reads SVGIG (reference sequence). This CDR3 is 14 amino acids long. Trimming pared 1 base from V and 1 base from J, leaving 10 bases between.

This clonotype appeared many times. The CDR3 DNA is TGTGCCAGCAGCCCCCAACAGGAGAATCAGCCCCAGCATTTT. Translating gives CASSPQQENQPQHF. This sequence joins TRBV7-9 and TRBJ1-5; D perhaps matches TRBD1 (5 bases). CDR1 is SEHNR, CDR2 FQNEAQ, per germline (reference sequence). The CDR3 contains 14 residues. V shed 5 bases and J shed 4 bases, with 12 bases lying between them.

This clonotype was seen many times. V gene TRBV6-1 combines with J gene TRBJ1-1; D might be TRBD1 (5 bases). Deletions cut 4 bases from V and 0 bases from J, with 24 bases between. The germline V gene has CDR1 MNHNS and CDR2 SASEGT. The CDR3 totals 19 residues. The CDR3 sequence is CASSVSPYAGTDLNTEAFF. CDR3 nucleotides: TGTGCCAGCAGTGTATCCCCCTACGCCGGGACGGACCTGAACACTGAAGCTTTCTTT.

The V gene is TRBV15, the J gene TRBJ2-7; D is perhaps TRBD2 (5 bases). Trimming took 3 bases from V and 5 from J, leaving 17 bases between them. There are 15 residues in the CDR3. Germline assignment: CDR1 LNHNV and CDR2 YYDKDF (reference sequence). The CDR3 region has the DNA TGTGCCACCAGCAGGGGAACGGGAAGAGATAACGAGCAGTACTTC. Its translation: CATSRGTGRDNEQYF.

This clonotype has a count of ten or more. V usage is TRBV2 and J usage is TRBJ2-2; tentatively, D is TRBD1 or TRBD2 (5 bases each). V was trimmed by 0 bases and J by 4 bases, leaving 21 bases between them. The CDR3 sequence is 19 residues long. Germline V gives CDR1 SNHLY, CDR2 FYNNEI. The CDR3 DNA follows: TGTGCCAGCAGTGAAGCGCAAGGGACCATCCTCCTTGGCACCGGGGAGCTGTTTTTT. Translation gives CASSEAQGTILLGTGELFF. Together with reference TRBV2 and TRBJ2-2, the CDR3 gives the full variable domain: EPEVTQTPSHQVTQMGQEVILRCVPISNHLYFYWYRQILGQKVEFLVSFYNNEISEKSEIFDDQFSVERPDGSNFTLKIRSTKLEDSAMYFCASSEAQGTILLGTGELFFGEGSRLTVL.

This clonotype was detected ten times or more. The chain joins TRBV3-1 to TRBJ2-2, with no clear D. CDR3 length: 14 residues. V lost 0 bases, J lost 7 bases, and 9 bases lay in between. Germline assignment: CDR1 LGHDT and CDR2 YNNKEL (reference sequence). The CDR3 sequence: CASSQERVGGELFF. The DNA of the CDR3 is TGTGCCAGCAGCCAAGAAAGGGTTGGCGGGGAGCTGTTTTTT. The variable domain in full, completed from reference TRBV3-1 and TRBJ2-2, reads DTAVSQTPKYLVTQMGNDKSIKCEQNLGHDTMYWYKQDSKKFLKIMFSYNNKELIINETVPNRFSPKSPDKAHLNLHINSLELGDSAVYFCASSQERVGGELFFGEGSRLTVL.

The rearrangement joins TRBV4-1 to TRBJ2-5; D gene unclear. Trimming removed 0 bases at V and 4 bases at J, with 12 bases between. The CDR3 is 15 amino acids. CDR1 is MGHRA, CDR2 YSYEKL, per germline. The CDR3 nucleotides read TGCGCCAGCAGCCAAGATTGGAGCAGTGGAGAGACCCAGTACTTC. It translates to CASSQDWSSGETQYF.

This clonotype was observed many times. CDR3 sequence reads: CASSSATRYGYTF. CDR3 sequence (DNA): TGTGCCAGCAGCTCAGCGACCCGCTATGGCTACACCTTC. The V call is TRBV6-1, the J call TRBJ1-2, with D unresolved. V lost 6 bases and J lost 4, with 12 bases in between. Germline values: CDR1 MNHNS, CDR2 SASEGT. This CDR3 contains 13 residues.

The genes are TRBV11-3 and TRBJ2-2, with D perhaps assigned TRBD1 or TRBD2 (5 bases each). The CDR3 extends over 15 amino acids. Germline V lookup: CDR1 SGHNT, CDR2 YENEEA. Trimming shortened V by 4 bases and J by 0 bases, and 9 bases separated the two germline ends. CDR3 sequence reads: CASSSRGPNTGELFF. CDR3 coding DNA: TGTGCCAGCAGCTCCCGGGGCCCGAACACCGGGGAGCTGTTTTTT.